This T cell receptor (beta chain) was retrieved from a study of blood T cell repertoires in COVID-19. For the study at large: Sites in the United States, Italy and Spain provided acute and convalescent COVID-19 samples. T cells, B-cell-depleted T cells, or PBMCs provided the cDNA or gDNA that served as material.

In the study's own analysis: Estimation of nucleated cell counts relied on the amplification of reference gene primers. Profiled with immunoSEQ multiplex PCR; TCRdb holds only in-frame clones, not every one. V, J and clone size derive from that table, while D and trimming were established from the DNA sequence. The data show about 270,000 clones, more than 70% seen once. The V and J ends lost 1 base and 4 bases, in that order; junction bases with no gene match: 9. The CDR3 covers 16 residues. Germline CDR1 is MNHNS and CDR2 is SASEGT. The source is a woman aged 18-29 years with acute or convalescent COVID-19. The chain joins TRBV6-1 to TRBJ2-5; 7 bases agree with TRBD1. Sequencing was performed on peripheral blood. Here the CDR3 reads CASSEGQGVWSETQYF. For the CDR3, the DNA is TGTGCCAGCAGTGAAGGACAGGGCGTGTGGTCAGAGACCCAGTACTTC.